This is a list of T cell receptor beta chains from one sample in a study of T cell changes during pregnancy in multiple sclerosis. The data were produced by immunoSEQ multiplex PCR, yet TCRdb's version contains in-frame clones alone and is incomplete. The table records tens of thousands of clones, 90% to 95% of them present only once. Sequences were derived from peripheral blood, sampled in the first trimester of pregnancy. These receptors were obtained from a female donor with multiple sclerosis, enrolled in a pregnancy study. Each CDR3 is given without its conserved first and last residue. Some rows mark clone size as missing; the rest say once, few, many or name a class of expanded clone.

once	TRBV7-3	TRBJ1-1	ASSLLGGNTEAF
.	TRBV4-3	TRBJ2-5	ASSCTTYGTSQETQY
.	TRBV7-2	TRBJ2-4	ASSLESRQPNLAKNIQY
.	TRBV5-4	TRBJ2-7	ASSSGTGIYEQY
.	TRBV19	TRBJ2-6	ASRPLDSQFSSGANVLT
.	TRBV18	TRBJ2-7	ASSPGFSYEQY
.	TRBV15	TRBJ2-1	ATSGGVTSSYNEQF
.	TRBV14	TRBJ1-1	ASSSRGTNTEAF
.	TRBV27	TRBJ1-6	ASSFLTGQGASPLH
.	TRBV5-1	TRBJ1-1	ASSLGGGSTEAF
.	TRBV19	TRBJ2-3	ASSLLGRTGSGGTDTQY
medium-sized	TRBV19	TRBJ2-3	ASSGLTSTDTQY
.	TRBV6-6	TRBJ2-1	ASSQSGEQF
once	TRBV6-5	TRBJ2-1	ASSYSSGSKLEQF
once	TRBV27	TRBJ1-2	ASSFRWGDISNYGYT
.	TRBV5-4	TRBJ2-7	ASSFWTSGGPLVSEQY
.	TRBV6-6	TRBJ1-2	ASNDRGKVWGYT
.	TRBV11-1	TRBJ2-1	ASSLTIGRGEYNEQF
.	TRBV5-4	TRBJ2-5	ASKPVGLQETQY
.	TRBV5-4	TRBJ1-1	ASSLVTGRGTEAF
.	TRBV4-1	TRBJ1-2	ASGQDGQGQNYGYT
few	TRBV7-2	TRBJ1-5	ASSLSTGLNQPQH
.	TRBV7-2	TRBJ2-5	ASSPQRGGPETQY
.	TRBV7-2	TRBJ2-5	ASSSGLAGGRRQETQY
.	TRBV7-6	TRBJ2-1	ASSLRISLTSGGNNEQF
.	TRBV13	TRBJ2-3	ASSLPSGDTDTQY
once	TRBV27	TRBJ1-2	ASSLTGGYYGYT
.	TRBV19	TRBJ2-3	ASTNYVSQY
.	TRBV7-3	TRBJ1-1	ASSHYQGRNTEAF
.	TRBV19	TRBJ1-1	ASSIDRVGGTEAF
.	TRBV5-4	TRBJ2-5	ASSLGLAGGDETQY
.	TRBV5-1	TRBJ1-5	ASTFRIGFGENSNQPQH
.	TRBV7-3	TRBJ1-3	ASSPTGGGGNTIY
once	TRBV27	TRBJ2-2	ASSLTGFSGELF
.	TRBV5-3	TRBJ2-2	ARSLSMTGELF
.	TRBV27	TRBJ1-3	ASSIAGPGNTIY
.	TRBV2	TRBJ1-4	ASRDLSEKLF
.	TRBV5-6	TRBJ1-6	ASSLRRQMGLNSPLH
.	TRBV18	TRBJ2-3	ASSPLGTDTQY
.	TRBV27	TRBJ2-7	ASTGNGEQY
.	TRBV7-2	TRBJ2-7	ASSFPGTGYLSYEQY
.	TRBV7-2	TRBJ1-2	ASSWAVEGGYGYT
.	TRBV7-9	TRBJ2-7	ASSLGLADYEQY
.	TRBV30	TRBJ2-1	AWSVGVSSYNEQF
once	TRBV7-3	TRBJ1-2	ASSATGTGGNYGYT